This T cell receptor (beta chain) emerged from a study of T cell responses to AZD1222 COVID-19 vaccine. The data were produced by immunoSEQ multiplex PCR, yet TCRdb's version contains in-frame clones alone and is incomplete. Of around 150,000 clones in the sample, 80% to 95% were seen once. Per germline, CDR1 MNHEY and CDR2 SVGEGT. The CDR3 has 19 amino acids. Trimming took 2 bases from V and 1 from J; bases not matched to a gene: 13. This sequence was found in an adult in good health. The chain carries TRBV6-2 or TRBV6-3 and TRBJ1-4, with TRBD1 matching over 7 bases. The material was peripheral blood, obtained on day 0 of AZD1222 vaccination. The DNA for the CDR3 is TGTGCCAGCAGTTACCCACCCACTTCACAGGGGCGAACTAATGAAAAACTGTTTTTT. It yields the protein CASSYPPTSQGRTNEKLFF.